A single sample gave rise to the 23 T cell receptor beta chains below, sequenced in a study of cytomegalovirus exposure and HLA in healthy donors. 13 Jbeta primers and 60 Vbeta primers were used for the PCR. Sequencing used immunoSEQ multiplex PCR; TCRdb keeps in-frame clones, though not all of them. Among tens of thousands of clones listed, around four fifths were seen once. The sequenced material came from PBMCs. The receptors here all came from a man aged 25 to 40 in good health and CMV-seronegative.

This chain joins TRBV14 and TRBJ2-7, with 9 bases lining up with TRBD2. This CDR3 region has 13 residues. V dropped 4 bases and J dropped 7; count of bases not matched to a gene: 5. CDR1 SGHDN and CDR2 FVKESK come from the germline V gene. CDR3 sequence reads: CASSPLAGREQYF. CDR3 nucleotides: TGTGCCAGCAGCCCACTAGCGGGTCGGGAGCAGTACTTC.

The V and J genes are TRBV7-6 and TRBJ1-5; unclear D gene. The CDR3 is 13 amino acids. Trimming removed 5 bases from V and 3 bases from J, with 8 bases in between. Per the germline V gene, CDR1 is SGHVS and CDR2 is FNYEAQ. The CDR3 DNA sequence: TGTGCCAGCAGCGCCGGGGTCAATCAGCCCCAGCATTTT. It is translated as CASSAGVNQPQHF.

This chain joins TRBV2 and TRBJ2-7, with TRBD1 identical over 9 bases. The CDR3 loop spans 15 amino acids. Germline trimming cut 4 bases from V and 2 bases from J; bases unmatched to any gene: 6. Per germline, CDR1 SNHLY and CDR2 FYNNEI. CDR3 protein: CASSGTGGMTYEQYF. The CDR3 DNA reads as TGTGCCAGCAGTGGTACAGGGGGCATGACCTACGAGCAGTACTTC.

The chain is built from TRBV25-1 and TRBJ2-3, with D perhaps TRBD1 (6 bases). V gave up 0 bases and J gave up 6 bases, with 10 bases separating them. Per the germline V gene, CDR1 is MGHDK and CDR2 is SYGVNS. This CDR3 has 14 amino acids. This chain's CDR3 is CASSEYTQGDTQYF. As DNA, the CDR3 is TGTGCCAGCAGTGAATATACTCAGGGGGATACGCAGTATTTT.

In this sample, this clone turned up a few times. The CDR3 protein is CASSPRQETQYF. CDR3 in DNA: TGTGCCAGCTCCCCGCGGCAAGAGACCCAGTACTTC. V and J are TRBV2 and TRBJ2-5; D is unclear. In germline, CDR1 is SNHLY, CDR2 FYNNEI. This CDR3 spans 12 amino acids. Trimming shortened V by 8 bases and J by 2 bases, and 9 bases separated the two germline ends.

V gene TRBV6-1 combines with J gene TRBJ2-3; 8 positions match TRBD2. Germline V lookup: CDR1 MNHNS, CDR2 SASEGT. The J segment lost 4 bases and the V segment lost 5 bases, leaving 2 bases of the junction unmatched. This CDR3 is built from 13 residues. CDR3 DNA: TGTGCCAGCAGTTCCGGGGGGGCAGATACGCAGTATTTT. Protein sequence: CASSSGGADTQYF.

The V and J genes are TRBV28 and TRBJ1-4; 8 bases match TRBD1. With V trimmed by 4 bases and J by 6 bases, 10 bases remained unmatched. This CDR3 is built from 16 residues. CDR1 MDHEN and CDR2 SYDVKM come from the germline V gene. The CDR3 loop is CASSSAGGLFDEKLFF. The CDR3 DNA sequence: TGTGCCAGCAGTTCGGCAGGGGGCCTTTTTGATGAAAAACTGTTTTTT.

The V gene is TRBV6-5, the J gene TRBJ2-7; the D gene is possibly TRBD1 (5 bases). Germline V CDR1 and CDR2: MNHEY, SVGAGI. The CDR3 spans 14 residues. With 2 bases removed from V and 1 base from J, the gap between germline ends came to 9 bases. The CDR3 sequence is CASSYMQGSYEQYF. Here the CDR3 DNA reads TGTGCCAGCAGTTACATGCAGGGTTCCTACGAGCAGTACTTC.

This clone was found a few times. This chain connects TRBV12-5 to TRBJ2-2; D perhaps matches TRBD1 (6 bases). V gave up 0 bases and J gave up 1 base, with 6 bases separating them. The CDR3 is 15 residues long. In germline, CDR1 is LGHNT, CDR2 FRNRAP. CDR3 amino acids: CASGLVQGNTGELFF. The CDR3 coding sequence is TGTGCTAGTGGTTTGGTACAGGGGAACACCGGGGAGCTGTTTTTT.

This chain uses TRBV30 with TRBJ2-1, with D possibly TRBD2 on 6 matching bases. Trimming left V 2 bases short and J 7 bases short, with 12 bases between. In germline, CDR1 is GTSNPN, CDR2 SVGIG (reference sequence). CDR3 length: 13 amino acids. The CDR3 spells CAWSLVGGNEQFF. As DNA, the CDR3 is TGTGCCTGGAGTCTCGTGGGGGGAAATGAGCAGTTCTTC.

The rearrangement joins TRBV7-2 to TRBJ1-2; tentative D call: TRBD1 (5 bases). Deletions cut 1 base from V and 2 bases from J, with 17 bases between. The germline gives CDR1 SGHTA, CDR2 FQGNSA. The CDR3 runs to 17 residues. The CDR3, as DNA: TGTGCCAGCAGCTTAGTAAGGGGAGCGGGGGACAACTATGGCTACACCTTC. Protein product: CASSLVRGAGDNYGYTF.

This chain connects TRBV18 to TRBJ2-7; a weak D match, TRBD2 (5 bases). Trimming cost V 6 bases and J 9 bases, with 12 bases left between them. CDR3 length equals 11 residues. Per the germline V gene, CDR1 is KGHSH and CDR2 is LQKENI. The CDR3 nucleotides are TGTGCCAGCTCGCCGAGGGAAGTGCAGTACTTC. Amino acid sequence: CASSPREVQYF.

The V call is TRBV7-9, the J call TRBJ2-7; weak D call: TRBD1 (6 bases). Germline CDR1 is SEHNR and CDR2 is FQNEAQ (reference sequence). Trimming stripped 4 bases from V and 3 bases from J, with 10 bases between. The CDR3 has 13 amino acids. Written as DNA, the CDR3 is TGTGCCAGCAGCTCGATGACAGGCTACGAGCAGTACTTC. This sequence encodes CASSSMTGYEQYF. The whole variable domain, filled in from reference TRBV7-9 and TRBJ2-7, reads DTGVSQNPRHKITKRGQNVTFRCDPISEHNRLYWYRQTLGQGPEFLTYFQNEAQLEKSRLLSDRFSAERPKGSFSTLEIQRTEQGDSAMYLCASSSMTGYEQYFGPGTRLTVT.

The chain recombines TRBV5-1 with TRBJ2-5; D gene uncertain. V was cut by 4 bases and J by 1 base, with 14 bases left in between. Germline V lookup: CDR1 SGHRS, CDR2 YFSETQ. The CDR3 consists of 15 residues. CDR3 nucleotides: TGCGCCAGCAGCCTAACAGTCGTCAGCCAAGAGACCCAGTACTTC. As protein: CASSLTVVSQETQYF.

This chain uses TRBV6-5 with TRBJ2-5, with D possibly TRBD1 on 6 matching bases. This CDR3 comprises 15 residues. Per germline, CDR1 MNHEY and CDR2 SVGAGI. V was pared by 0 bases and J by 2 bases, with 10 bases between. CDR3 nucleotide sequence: TGTGCCAGCAGTTACTCGGGACAAACGCAAGAGACCCAGTACTTC. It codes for CASSYSGQTQETQYF.

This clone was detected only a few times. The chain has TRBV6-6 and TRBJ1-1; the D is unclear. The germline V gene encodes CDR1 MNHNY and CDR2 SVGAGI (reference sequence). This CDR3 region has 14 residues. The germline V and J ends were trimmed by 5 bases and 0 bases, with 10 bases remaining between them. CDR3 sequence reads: CASSHTTMNTEAFF. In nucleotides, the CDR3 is TGTGCCAGCAGTCACACCACCATGAACACTGAAGCTTTCTTT.

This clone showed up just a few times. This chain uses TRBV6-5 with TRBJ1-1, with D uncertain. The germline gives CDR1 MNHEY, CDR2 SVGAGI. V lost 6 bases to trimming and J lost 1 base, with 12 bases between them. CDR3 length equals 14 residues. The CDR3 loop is CASSNSWPNTEAFF. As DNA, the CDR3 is TGTGCCAGCAGCAACAGCTGGCCGAACACTGAAGCTTTCTTT.

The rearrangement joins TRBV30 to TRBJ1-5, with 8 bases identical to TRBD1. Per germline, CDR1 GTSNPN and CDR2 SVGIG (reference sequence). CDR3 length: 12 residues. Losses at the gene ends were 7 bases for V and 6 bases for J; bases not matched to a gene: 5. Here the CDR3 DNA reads TGTGCCTCGGACAGGGAGGGTCAGCCCCAGCATTTT. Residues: CASDREGQPQHF.

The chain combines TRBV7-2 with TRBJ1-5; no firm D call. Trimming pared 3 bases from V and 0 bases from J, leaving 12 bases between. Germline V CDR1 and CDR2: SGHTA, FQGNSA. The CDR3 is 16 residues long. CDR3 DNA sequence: TGTGCCAGCAGCTTTCGCAGATCGAATAGCAATCAGCCCCAGCATTTT. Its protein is CASSFRRSNSNQPQHF.

In DNA, the CDR3 is TGCGCCAGCAGCGCCCGACAGGGGGCGAAGGGTGGCTACACCTTC. This translates into CASSARQGAKGGYTF. The J gene is TRBJ1-2, the V gene TRBV5-1; 10 bases align to TRBD1. Trimming removed 4 bases from V and 7 bases from J; junction bases left unmatched: 10. This CDR3 is built from 15 residues. Germline-derived CDR1 and CDR2 are SGHRS and YFSETQ.

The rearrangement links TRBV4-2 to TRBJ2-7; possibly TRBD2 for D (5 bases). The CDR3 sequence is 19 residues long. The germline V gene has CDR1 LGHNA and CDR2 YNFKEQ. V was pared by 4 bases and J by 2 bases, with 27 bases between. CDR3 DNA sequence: TGTGCCAGCAGCCTACAAGCGGCAGGCCGACACAGTGAAGCCTACGAGCAGTACTTC. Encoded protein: CASSLQAAGRHSEAYEQYF.

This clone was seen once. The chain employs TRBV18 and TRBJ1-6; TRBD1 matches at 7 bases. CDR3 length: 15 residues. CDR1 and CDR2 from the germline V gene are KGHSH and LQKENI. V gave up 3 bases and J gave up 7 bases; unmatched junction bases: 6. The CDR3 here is CASSPNTGVNSPLHF. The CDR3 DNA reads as TGTGCCAGCTCACCCAATACAGGGGTCAATTCACCCCTCCACTTT.

CDR3: CASGYGRDTEAFF. CDR3 DNA sequence: TGTGCCAGCGGGTACGGGAGGGACACTGAAGCTTTCTTT. The chain uses TRBV6-1 and TRBJ1-1; no firm D call. V was clipped by 8 bases and J by 3 bases, with 13 bases between them. There are 13 residues in the CDR3. Germline V gives CDR1 MNHNS, CDR2 SASEGT.